This T cell receptor beta chain was captured in a study of identical twins. The study, taken as a whole, reports: Beta out-of-frame twin sharing showed a weaker excess. Modelling underestimated the level of out-of-frame TCR alpha sharing observed in monozygotic twins.

The authors used template switching to add a universal primer site and gave cDNA unique molecular identifiers. MiXCR, applied by TCRdb to the 5' RACE reads, yields one record per CDR3 protein. The table has under 900,000 distinct CDR3 sequences, around an eighth seen once. The J segment lost 5 bases and the V segment lost 5 bases, leaving 9 bases of the junction unmatched. Germline V gene sequence: CDR1 SGHRS, CDR2 YFSETQ. CDR3 length equals 15 residues. This clonotype was counted many times. Its antigen remains unknown. The sample was also reused in another study, on yellow fever vaccine responses in identical twins.

The gene calls are TRBV5-1 and TRBJ2-1; 8 bases are a match to TRBD2. The TCR was taken from a woman younger than 30 in good health. The specimen was PBMCs. In DNA form, the CDR3 reads TGCGCCAGCAGGAGAGCGGGAGTCTTCCACAATGAGCAGTTCTTC. Amino acid sequence: CASRRAGVFHNEQFF.